The subject of this entry is one TCR beta chain. Its antigen is not known. Every patient relapsed after autologous stem cell transplantation, and brentuximab vedotin exposure varied. The data are from a study of PD-1 blockade in classical Hodgkin lymphoma. Study-wide results and limits: It was CD4+ TCR diversity, not CD8+, that rose significantly by C4D1. Anyone who began nivolumab under 1 year after ASCT was excluded.

The protocol was immunoSEQ multiplex PCR, while the TCRdb copy is restricted to in-frame clones and leaves out a portion. The sample holds some 50,000 clones; around 70% are singletons and the top ten take 8% to 13%. The CDR3 extends over 15 amino acids. The V gene's germline CDR1 is SGHRS and CDR2 YFSETQ. Trimming pared 4 bases from V and 7 bases from J, leaving 20 bases between. The chain couples TRBV5-1 to TRBJ1-2, with D perhaps TRBD1 (6 bases). This clonotype originated in a human donor with classical Hodgkin lymphoma. Sample: peripheral blood mononuclear cells (PBMCs), taken at baseline. CDR3 amino acids: CASSPTRGGGGGYTF. The CDR3 coding sequence is TGCGCCAGCAGCCCTACCCGAGGGGGGGGCGGTGGCTACACCTTC.